The 11 T cell receptor beta chains below come from one sample, sequenced in a study of blood T cell repertoires in COVID-19. Here immunoSEQ multiplex PCR was the method, and the copy in TCRdb shows in-frame clones only, minus some. The repertoire has around 150,000 clones, about 90% of them found once; the top ten carry about 11%. The sample taken for sequencing was peripheral blood. These receptors originate from a man aged 55 to 69 with active or convalescent COVID-19.

J is TRBJ1-5 and V is TRBV19; D not resolved. The germline CDR1 and CDR2 sequences are LNHDA and SQIVND (reference sequence). The CDR3 runs 14 residues. V was clipped by 7 bases and J by 3 bases, with 13 bases between them. Written as DNA, the CDR3 is TGTGCCAGTACCCGGGTGGCAGTCAATCAGCCCCAGCATTTT. Protein sequence: CASTRVAVNQPQHF. Full variable domain (outside the CDR3, taken from reference TRBV19 and TRBJ1-5): DGGITQSPKYLFRKEGQNVTLSCEQNLNHDAMYWYRQDPGQGLRLIYYSQIVNDFQKGDIAEGYSVSREKKESFPLTVTSAQKNPTAFYLCASTRVAVNQPQHFGDGTRLSIL.

This chain links TRBV5-5 with TRBJ2-5, with 8 bases lining up with TRBD1. In germline, CDR1 is SGHKS, CDR2 YYEKEE (reference sequence). Trimming at V came to 2 bases and at J to 2 bases, leaving 5 bases not matched to a gene. The CDR3 has 15 residues. The CDR3 sequence is CASSLITGGQETQYF. CDR3 DNA sequence: TGTGCCAGCAGCTTAATTACAGGGGGTCAAGAGACCCAGTACTTC.

The chain is built from TRBV30 and TRBJ1-5, with D possibly matching TRBD1 (5 bases). The CDR3 consists of 14 residues. V was shortened by 1 base and J by 4 bases, with 11 bases between the two germline ends. Germline V gene data show CDR1 as GTSNPN and CDR2 as SVGIG (reference sequence). The CDR3, as DNA: TGTGCCTGGAGTGCAGGGAGGGGAAATCAGCCCCAGCATTTT. Translating gives CAWSAGRGNQPQHF.

The rearrangement uses TRBV19 and TRBJ1-5, with TRBD1 as a possible D gene (6 bases). Germline V lookup: CDR1 LNHDA, CDR2 SQIVND (reference sequence). The CDR3 is 14 amino acids. The V end lost 4 bases, the J end lost 2 bases, and 9 bases lay between the germline ends. DNA for the CDR3: TGTGCCAGTAGTAGGGGGCTCGGCAATCAGCCCCAGCATTTT. This sequence encodes CASSRGLGNQPQHF.

The chain links TRBV27 to TRBJ2-7, with D perhaps TRBD2 (5 bases). Germline V gene data show CDR1 as MNHEY and CDR2 as SMNVEV (reference sequence). V was shortened by 10 bases and J by 4 bases, with 23 bases between the two germline ends. The CDR3 totals 15 residues. CDR3: CATKPHQEDFYEQYF. The CDR3 DNA sequence: TGTGCCACCAAACCCCACCAGGAGGACTTTTACGAGCAGTACTTC.

The chain carries TRBV19 and TRBJ1-5; 9 bases agree with TRBD1. CDR3 length: 16 residues. Germline V CDR1 and CDR2: LNHDA, SQIVND (reference sequence). Trimming cost V 4 bases and J 4 bases; bases outside gene matches: 8. The CDR3 protein is CASSTLRQGGNQPQHF. In DNA, the CDR3 is TGTGCCAGTAGTACCCTCAGACAGGGGGGAAATCAGCCCCAGCATTTT.

The genes are TRBV18 and TRBJ2-1; TRBD2 agrees at 7 bases. With 4 bases clipped from V and 7 bases from J, the junction kept 7 bases outside the gene matches. Germline V gene sequence: CDR1 KGHSH, CDR2 LQKENI. This CDR3 comprises 14 residues. The CDR3 here is CASSRGNSGNEQFF. CDR3 coding DNA: TGTGCCAGCTCACGGGGGAATAGCGGGAATGAGCAGTTCTTC.

V is TRBV10-1 and J is TRBJ1-1; tentatively, D is TRBD1 (5 bases). The germline V gene has CDR1 WNHNN and CDR2 SYGVQD (reference sequence). The CDR3 has 15 residues. V shed 4 bases and J shed 1 base, with 13 bases lying between them. The CDR3 DNA reads as TGCGCCAGCAGTGGAAGTCGCGGACAGAACACTGAAGCTTTCTTT. Its translation: CASSGSRGQNTEAFF.

V gene TRBV28 combines with J gene TRBJ1-2; unclear D gene. Germline V lookup: CDR1 MDHEN, CDR2 SYDVKM. This CDR3 has 15 residues. V was shortened by 1 base and J by 7 bases, with 16 bases between the two germline ends. The CDR3, as DNA: TGTGCCAGCAGTTTATCAGCAGCCTCCTGGAGTGGCTACACCTTC. As protein: CASSLSAASWSGYTF.

This clone was picked up one time. The rearrangement links TRBV4-1 to TRBJ2-1; no clear D gene. With 0 bases removed from V and 7 bases from J, the gap between germline ends came to 4 bases. In germline, CDR1 is MGHRA, CDR2 YSYEKL. The CDR3 is made up of 12 amino acids. The CDR3 loop reads CASSQDLNEQFF. The CDR3 nucleotides are TGCGCCAGCAGCCAAGATCTTAATGAGCAGTTCTTC.

V and J are TRBV28 and TRBJ1-5; D is possibly TRBD1 (5 bases). The germline V and J ends were trimmed by 7 bases and 2 bases, with 15 bases remaining between them. CDR1 MDHEN and CDR2 SYDVKM come from the germline V gene. CDR3 length: 15 residues. The CDR3 DNA sequence: TGTGCCAGCATCTACGGGGGTTCACGCAATCAGCCCCAGCATTTT. Translating gives CASIYGGSRNQPQHF.